This is a list of T cell receptor beta chains from one sample in a study of cytomegalovirus exposure and HLA in healthy donors. Clones were read by immunoSEQ multiplex PCR, and TCRdb kept only the in-frame ones, dropping some. The sample lists over 200,000 clones, just over 75% occurring once. The sample comprised PBMCs. All receptors derive from a woman aged 60-75 years in good health and CMV-seropositive. Each CDR3 is given with its conserved first and last residue. D genes are given only for firm matches. Clone size appears in some rows only: once, few, many, or a class for an expanded clone.

V gene: TRBV18
CDR3 length: 16
D gene: .
clone size: .
J gene: TRBJ1-3
CDR3 DNA: TGTGCCAGCTCACCTTCGGACATTATCTCTGGAAACACCATATATTTT
CDR3 protein: CASSPSDIISGNTIYF

V gene: TRBV11-1
CDR3 length: 15
D gene: .
clone size: .
J gene: TRBJ2-1
CDR3 DNA: TGTGCCAGCAGCCCCTCGAGCGGTCATGGGGATGAGCAGTTCTTC
CDR3 protein: CASSPSSGHGDEQFF

V gene: TRBV30
CDR3 length: 11
D gene: .
clone size: few
J gene: TRBJ1-2
CDR3 DNA: TGTGCCTGGACTACTAACTATGGCTACACCTTC
CDR3 protein: CAWTTNYGYTF

V gene: TRBV5-1
CDR3 length: 13
D gene: TRBD1
clone size: .
J gene: TRBJ1-1
CDR3 DNA: TGCGCCAGCAGAAAAACAGGGGGCACTGAAGCTTTCTTT
CDR3 protein: CASRKTGGTEAFF

V gene: TRBV19
CDR3 length: 14
D gene: .
clone size: .
J gene: TRBJ1-2
CDR3 DNA: TGTGCCAGTAGTGATGGTCGGGGTCTGTATGGCTACACCTTC
CDR3 protein: CASSDGRGLYGYTF

V gene: TRBV7-9
CDR3 length: 12
D gene: .
clone size: .
J gene: TRBJ2-7
CDR3 DNA: TGTGCCAGCAGCTCCCCCCCGTACGAGCAGTACTTC
CDR3 protein: CASSSPPYEQYF

V gene: TRBV20-1
CDR3 length: 11
D gene: .
clone size: few
J gene: TRBJ1-1
CDR3 DNA: TGCAGTGCTAGTCAGGGCAGGGGAGCTTTCTTT
CDR3 protein: CSASQGRGAFF

V gene: TRBV9
CDR3 length: 13
D gene: .
clone size: few
J gene: TRBJ1-2
CDR3 DNA: TGTGCCAGCAGTCAAGAGACAGGCTATGGCTACACCTTC
CDR3 protein: CASSQETGYGYTF

V gene: TRBV5-1
CDR3 length: 14
D gene: .
clone size: .
J gene: TRBJ2-2
CDR3 DNA: TGCGCCAGCAGCTTGGGGACAGACACCGGGGAGCTGTTTTTT
CDR3 protein: CASSLGTDTGELFF

V gene: TRBV2
CDR3 length: 14
D gene: .
clone size: .
J gene: TRBJ1-5
CDR3 DNA: TGTGCCAGCAGTGGTCTGCAGAGCAATCAGCCCCAGCATTTT
CDR3 protein: CASSGLQSNQPQHF

V gene: TRBV5-4
CDR3 length: 15
D gene: TRBD2
clone size: .
J gene: TRBJ2-5
CDR3 DNA: TGTGCCAGCAGCCGGACTAGCGGAATTGGGGAGACCCAGTACTTC
CDR3 protein: CASSRTSGIGETQYF

V gene: TRBV19
CDR3 length: 15
D gene: .
clone size: .
J gene: TRBJ1-2
CDR3 DNA: TGTGCCAGTAGTATAATGGGCAGGCCAGGGAATGGCTACACCTTC
CDR3 protein: CASSIMGRPGNGYTF

V gene: TRBV7-9
CDR3 length: 14
D gene: .
clone size: .
J gene: TRBJ2-3
CDR3 DNA: TGTGCCAGCAGCAGCGGGTCTAGCACAGATACGCAGTATTTT
CDR3 protein: CASSSGSSTDTQYF

V gene: TRBV4-3
CDR3 length: 18
D gene: .
clone size: .
J gene: TRBJ2-7
CDR3 DNA: TGCGCCGGCAGCCAAGATCGGACTTTAGACCCCATTAAGGACGAGCAGTACTTC
CDR3 protein: CAGSQDRTLDPIKDEQYF

V gene: TRBV7-9
CDR3 length: 12
D gene: .
clone size: .
J gene: TRBJ2-4
CDR3 DNA: TGTGCCAGCAGCTCAGGGCTGAACATTCAGTACTTC
CDR3 protein: CASSSGLNIQYF

V gene: TRBV5-6
CDR3 length: 13
D gene: TRBD1
clone size: .
J gene: TRBJ1-2
CDR3 DNA: TGTGCCAGCAATCTGGGACAGTCTGATGGCTACACCTTC
CDR3 protein: CASNLGQSDGYTF

V gene: TRBV9
CDR3 length: 16
D gene: .
clone size: .
J gene: TRBJ1-3
CDR3 DNA: TGTGCCAGCAGCGCTCAGACAGCAGTATCTGGAAACACCATATATTTT
CDR3 protein: CASSAQTAVSGNTIYF

V gene: TRBV30
CDR3 length: 11
D gene: .
clone size: .
J gene: TRBJ1-2
CDR3 DNA: TGTGCCTGGACACTAAACTATGGCTACACCTTC
CDR3 protein: CAWTLNYGYTF

V gene: TRBV2
CDR3 length: 11
D gene: .
clone size: .
J gene: TRBJ2-5
CDR3 DNA: TGTGCCAGCAGTGATCGGGAGACCCAGTACTTC
CDR3 protein: CASSDRETQYF

V gene: TRBV11-2
CDR3 length: 17
D gene: TRBD2
clone size: .
J gene: TRBJ2-2
CDR3 DNA: TGTGCCAGCAGCCCAGGACTAGCGGGAGTGAACACCGGGGAGCTGTTTTTT
CDR3 protein: CASSPGLAGVNTGELFF

V gene: TRBV5-4
CDR3 length: 14
D gene: .
clone size: .
J gene: TRBJ1-2
CDR3 DNA: TGTGCCAGCAGCTTGGCCGGGGGGACCTATGGCTACACCTTC
CDR3 protein: CASSLAGGTYGYTF

V gene: TRBV4-3
CDR3 length: 14
D gene: TRBD1
clone size: .
J gene: TRBJ1-1
CDR3 DNA: TGCGCCAGCAGCGCACAGGGGGCCGTGACTGAAGCTTTCTTT
CDR3 protein: CASSAQGAVTEAFF

V gene: TRBV4-3
CDR3 length: 14
D gene: TRBD1
clone size: .
J gene: TRBJ1-1
CDR3 DNA: TGCGCCAGCAGCCCCCGGGACAGGGGTGCAGAAGCTTTCTTT
CDR3 protein: CASSPRDRGAEAFF